Here is one T cell receptor (beta chain) with its context. In this sample, this clonotype turned up a few times. No antigen is known for it. No much larger clonotype is one base removed from it; base qualities were not supplied. The sample belongs to a study of regulatory T cells in long-lasting Graves disease (dated by TCRdb to the early 2020s). Looking at the study overall: Newly diagnosed Graves' disease patients had taken antithyroid drugs for less than 3 months. The study was conducted in China and was registered as a clinical trial. Patients with persistent Graves' disease were compared with patients with newly diagnosed Graves' disease using TCR sequencing and RNA sequencing of peripheral blood. A total of 33 samples underwent TCR sequencing, from about 13 patients with persistent Graves' disease and 20 patients with newly diagnosed Graves' disease.

Summary of the overall study and its limitations: Compared with newly diagnosed patients, persistent Graves' disease patients had lower TCR Shannon entropy and fewer highly expanded clones, which suggests clonal expansion. Only peripheral blood was studied, because thyroid tissue, the primary lesion, was inaccessible. Only the TCR beta chain was sequenced and analyzed. Persistent disease showed preferential use of TRBV28, TRBJ1-2 and TRBJ2-5, whereas newly diagnosed disease favored TRBV20-1 and TRBJ2-1. More public clonotypes were shared among persistent patients (roughly 2,700) than among newly diagnosed patients (more than 950). The authors noted that the small sample size was a limitation that may lower accuracy.

Library generation was performed with multiplex PCR. Sequenced on an Illumina HiSeq 4000. To build TCR beta libraries, CDR3 regions were amplified by Arm-PCR using iRepertoire HTBI primers. Before sequencing, the PCR products underwent gel purification. In the paper's pipeline: Gene usage analysis of CDR3 amino acid clonotypes used the 55 to 80 TRBV and about 13 TRBJ segments found across samples. Filtered high-quality paired reads were merged into contigs using COPE and FqMerger. BLAST was used to align contigs to IMGT TRBV, TRBD and TRBJ reference genes, with CDR3 defined following IMGT. Any clonotype with a frequency above 0.1% was classified as a highly expanded clone. Shannon entropy served as the measure of repertoire diversity, while the Gini coefficient captured V-J evenness. Clonotypes shared by more than one individual were considered public. The public reads were quality trimmed at Q25 with fastp and then assembled into clones with MiXCR by TCRdb, keeping productive beta chains. Records with the same CDR3 protein are collapsed into one entry carrying the most frequent genes and DNA. The V and J calls shown here were made by TCRdb, not taken from the authors' results. The table for this sample lists hundreds of thousands of distinct CDR3 sequences; 15% to 20% of them were counted only once. Clones ranked in the top ten supply approximately 25% of the sample.

The germline V gene (reference sequence) yields DFQATT for CDR1 and SNEGSKA for CDR2. CDR3 length: 16 amino acids, cysteine to phenylalanine. The entry retains the CDR3 DNA only, 48 bases that are in frame from base 1. The junction shows trimming of 3 bases on V and 2 bases on J, and the gene matches do not reach 11 bases of it. According to the study, the label for this sample's time point signals: newly diagnosed GD, antithyroid drugs for less than 3 months. RNA was extracted from PBMCs in TRIzol for both TCR sequencing and RNA sequencing. Graves' disease was diagnosed according to American Thyroid Association guidelines. The patients came from an endocrinology department in Xi'an, China. From each patient, 8 to 10 milliliters of peripheral blood was collected into an EDTA anticoagulant tube. PBMCs were isolated by Ficoll Paque Plus density gradient separation without further T cell sorting. An Agilent 2100 Bioanalyzer and agarose gel were used to check RNA quality, while a NanoDrop 2000 measured RNA concentration.

The data were also submitted as part of a second study, on T cells in Graves' hyperthyroidism and ophthalmopathy. In that second paper, the authors write: Stable Graves' hyperthyroidism was defined as no progression to ophthalmopathy during 18 months of follow-up. Hyperthyroidism patients were newly diagnosed, had a disease duration of under 2 months, and were aged 18 to 65 years. Any patient with an uncontrolled infection, another autoimmune disease, pregnancy or lactation was excluded. Diagnoses relied on clinical symptoms, serum thyroxine and TRAb, thyroid ultrasound and orbital computed tomography. A first-round RT-PCR of the TCR CDR3 used the HTBI primer set with the Qiagen OneStep RT-PCR kit. Most expanded thyroid clonotypes (frequency above 0.001) were also detected in blood, a finding suggesting that blood repertoires may reflect thyroid immune responses. In cross-validation, a model built on a 13 V-J signature told ophthalmopathy apart from stable hyperthyroidism with approximately 91% sensitivity and 81% to 82% specificity, and in testing the same model reached 80%/75%. In validation, the model predicted progression to ophthalmopathy a median of roughly 6.1 months before onset, with approximately 71% sensitivity and roughly 79% specificity. TCR V-J signatures able to tell the groups apart were searched for in a discovery cohort of approximately 95 patients, of whom more than 40 had Graves' ophthalmopathy and about 60 had stable Graves' hyperthyroidism. Prospective prediction of ophthalmopathy was tested in an independent validation cohort of about 19 hyperthyroidism patients and roughly 16 patients who later progressed to ophthalmopathy. For training and testing, the 95 to 100 patients in the discovery cohort were randomly divided in a 7:3 ratio. In addition, the study compared T-cell repertoires in thyroid tissue and in blood from about 6 Graves' hyperthyroidism patients. Following sampling, methimazole starting at 30 mg daily was given to hyperthyroidism patients, and high-dose intravenous methylprednisolone was given to ophthalmopathy patients. Libraries were constructed in a second round of multiplex PCR, after which size selection and purification were carried out. The libraries were sequenced on an Illumina HiSeq2000 using paired-end 100 bp reads. SOAPnuke was used to process the raw data, throwing out any read that contained adapters or uncalled bases, had a mean Phred below 15, or lacked an exact constant-primer or identifier match. COPE v1.2.5 was used to merge the high-quality paired reads, and each unique nucleotide sequence was defined as a clonotype. Clonotypes were aligned to IMGT TRBV, TRBD and TRBJ reference segments using MiTCR v1.1. Analysis was restricted to V-J combinations with a frequency above 0.0001, which covered 99% to 99.2% of repertoires. The TCS score was defined as F50 (clonal expansion) divided by E x V (chaos), with BLOSUM62-based TCRdist calculated between CDR3 peptides within each V-J. Welch's t-statistics and random forest reduced 500 to 650 V-J features to fewer than 15, which were used in a naive Bayes classifier (R e1071). No statistical method was used to fix the sample size in advance, and group allocation was not hidden from the investigators. According to the paper, TCR Vbeta CDR3 sequencing was carried out on roughly 130 peripheral blood samples, which came from around 43 ophthalmopathy, around 75 hyperthyroidism and roughly 17 progressor patients.

The sequence links TRBV20-1 to TRBJ2-3, with TRBD2 matching 7 junction bases. The TCR was taken from a woman aged 40-65 years with Graves disease. Donor details come from another sample of the same person, matched by shared clones. The sequenced sample was peripheral blood mononuclear cells (PBMCs), obtained at new diagnosis, from a patient treated with antithyroid drugs. The DNA reads TGCAGTGCTAGGGTACTAGCCGCGGGAGACACAGATACGCAGTATTTT. Translated, this is CSARVLAAGDTDTQYF.